These 15 T cell receptor beta chains share one sample of origin, sequenced in a study of T cells in narcolepsy. Data came from immunoSEQ multiplex PCR; TCRdb stores just in-frame clones and leaves some out. The table includes about 40,000 clones, 88% detected once. Input material: CD45RA- memory CD4+ T cells from PBMCs. Every receptor here comes from a human donor with narcolepsy.

This chain links TRBV7-9 with TRBJ2-5; D gene uncertain. The DNA end is more similar to TRBJ2-7, so the J call may be wrong. Germline CDR1 SEHNR, CDR2 FQNEAQ (reference sequence). The CDR3 totals 14 residues. CDR3 residues: CASSRDTPPHEQYF. CDR3 sequence (DNA): TGTGCCAGCAGCAGGGATACACCACCCCACGAGCAGTACTTC.

The gene calls are TRBV7-2 and TRBJ2-5; D is perhaps TRBD2 (5 bases). With 1 base removed from V and 5 bases from J, the gap between germline ends came to 11 bases. Germline CDR1 and CDR2: SGHTA and FQGNSA. The length of the CDR3 is 14 residues. Here the CDR3 reads CASSLGWRAETQYF. The CDR3 nucleotides are TGTGCCAGCAGCTTAGGCTGGCGGGCGGAGACCCAGTACTTC.

The chain has TRBV4-3 and TRBJ1-1; D unclear. The CDR3 is 15 amino acids. Germline assignment: CDR1 LGHNA and CDR2 YSLEER. V was shortened by 0 bases and J by 4 bases, with 12 bases between the two germline ends. CDR3 bases: TGCGCCAGCAGCCAAGAGCGGGGTCGGGGCACTGAAGCTTTCTTT. This sequence encodes CASSQERGRGTEAFF.

As to this clone: This specimen includes other DNA sequences encoding the same CDR3. The chain is built from TRBV11-2 and TRBJ2-7, with D tentatively TRBD1 (5 bases). This CDR3 has 13 amino acids. Germline loops: CDR1 SGHAT, CDR2 FQNNGV. Trimming cost V 1 base and J 5 bases, with 9 bases left between them. CDR3 loop: CASSLVGQNEQYF. For the CDR3, the DNA is TGTGCCAGCAGCTTAGTGGGGCAGAACGAGCAGTACTTC.

The chain is built from TRBV7-8 and TRBJ2-7; the D is unclear. Germline loops: CDR1 SGHVS, CDR2 FQNEAQ. CDR3 size: 13 residues. Trimming removed 5 bases from V and 7 bases from J, with 15 bases in between. The CDR3 sequence: CASSLQRAWEQYF. CDR3 nucleotides: TGTGCCAGCAGCCTCCAGAGAGCTTGGGAGCAGTACTTC.

V usage is TRBV2 and J usage is TRBJ1-1, with D possibly matching TRBD1 (5 bases). CDR1 SNHLY and CDR2 FYNNEI come from the germline V gene. The CDR3 has 13 residues. Trimming cost V 6 bases and J 6 bases, with 14 bases left between them. DNA of the CDR3: TGTGCCAGCAGGACCCAACAGGTCCCTGAAGCTTTCTTT. It specifies CASRTQQVPEAFF.

CDR3 nucleotides: TGTGCCAGCAGTGGAGACACTGGTAGGGGGACTGAAGCTTTCTTT. Residues: CASSGDTGRGTEAFF. The chain recombines TRBV11-1 with TRBJ1-1; tentatively, D is TRBD1 (6 bases). The CDR3 consists of 15 residues. Germline loops: CDR1 SGHAT, CDR2 FQDESV (reference sequence). The germline V and J ends were trimmed by 6 bases and 5 bases, with 19 bases remaining between them.

This chain connects TRBV7-2 to TRBJ1-4; D is unclear. Between the trimmed V and J ends, which lost 4 bases and 7 bases, there was a span of 16 bases. The CDR3 is made up of 15 amino acids. Germline V gene lookup returns CDR1 SGHTA and CDR2 FQGNSA. CDR3 residues: CASSSPGKLAEKLFF. CDR3 nucleotide sequence: TGTGCCAGCAGCTCGCCGGGCAAGTTGGCTGAAAAACTGTTTTTT. The entire variable domain, with the rest obtained from reference TRBV7-2 and TRBJ1-4, is as follows: GAGVSQSPSNKVTEKGKDVELRCDPISGHTALYWYRQSLGQGLEFLIYFQGNSAPDKSGLPSDRFSAERTGGSVSTLTIQRTQQEDSAVYLCASSSPGKLAEKLFFGSGTQLSVL.

This chain joins TRBV19 and TRBJ1-1, with TRBD1 as a possible D gene (6 bases). The CDR3 has 13 residues. Germline CDR1 LNHDA, CDR2 SQIVND (reference sequence). V was shortened by 9 bases and J by 5 bases, with 16 bases between the two germline ends. The CDR3 DNA reads TGTGCCAGGAAAAAGTCGGGACAAACTGAAGCTTTCTTT. Its translation is CARKKSGQTEAFF.

This chain links TRBV7-2 with TRBJ2-3; D could derive from TRBD1 or TRBD2 (6 bases each). CDR1 is SGHTA, CDR2 FQGNSA, per germline. Trimming removed 9 bases from V and 1 base from J, with 17 bases in between. This CDR3 comprises 15 residues. The CDR3 spells CASRPSGAGTDTQYF. The CDR3 bases are TGTGCCAGTAGGCCCTCGGGGGCGGGCACAGATACGCAGTATTTT.

This clone has a single count. This chain's CDR3 is CASSLGTGTEAFF. CDR3 DNA: TGCGCCAGCAGCCTTGGGACAGGGACTGAAGCTTTCTTT. The chain uses TRBV5-1 and TRBJ1-1; 9 nucleotides line up with TRBD1. CDR3 length: 13 residues. The germline V gene encodes CDR1 SGHRS and CDR2 YFSETQ. With V trimmed by 4 bases and J by 5 bases, 3 bases remained unmatched. Full variable domain (remainder filled in from reference TRBV5-1 and TRBJ1-1): KAGVTQTPRYLIKTRGQQVTLSCSPISGHRSVSWYQQTPGQGLQFLFEYFSETQRNKGNFPGRFSGRQFSNSRSEMNVSTLELGDSALYLCASSLGTGTEAFFGQGTRLTVV.

The chain joins TRBV6-1 to TRBJ2-1, with D possibly matching TRBD2 (5 bases). The CDR3 runs 12 residues. The germline V gene encodes CDR1 MNHNS and CDR2 SASEGT. V lost 5 bases and J 7 bases, leaving 9 bases between the germline ends. The CDR3 region has the DNA TGTGCCAGCAGTAGGACTGGAAATGAGCAGTTCTTC. Protein sequence: CASSRTGNEQFF.

The chain joins TRBV29-1 to TRBJ2-5; TRBD1 might be the D (6 bases). The end of the DNA is better explained by TRBJ2-7, so the J call may be wrong. This CDR3 contains 11 residues. CDR1 is SQVTM and CDR2 is ANQGSEA in the germline V gene. Here the CDR3 reads CSVLRGNEQYF. DNA of the CDR3: TGCAGCGTTCTCAGGGGCAACGAGCAGTACTTC.

The chain joins TRBV7-2 to TRBJ1-1; D is unclear. The ends were cut back, 2 bases at V and 6 bases at J, with 13 bases in the middle. CDR1 and CDR2 (germline): SGHTA, FQGNSA. This CDR3 contains 14 residues. This chain's CDR3 is CASSLSRSTAEAFF. Here the CDR3 DNA reads TGTGCCAGCAGCTTAAGCAGGTCGACCGCTGAAGCTTTCTTT.

The rearrangement links TRBV27 to TRBJ2-2; a weak D match, TRBD2 (5 bases). CDR3 length: 12 amino acids. Trimming stripped 6 bases from V and 7 bases from J, with 9 bases between. The V gene's germline CDR1 is MNHEY and CDR2 SMNVEV (reference sequence). This CDR3 reads CASRPEVGELFF. CDR3 nucleotide sequence: TGTGCCAGCAGGCCGGAGGTCGGGGAGCTGTTTTTT.